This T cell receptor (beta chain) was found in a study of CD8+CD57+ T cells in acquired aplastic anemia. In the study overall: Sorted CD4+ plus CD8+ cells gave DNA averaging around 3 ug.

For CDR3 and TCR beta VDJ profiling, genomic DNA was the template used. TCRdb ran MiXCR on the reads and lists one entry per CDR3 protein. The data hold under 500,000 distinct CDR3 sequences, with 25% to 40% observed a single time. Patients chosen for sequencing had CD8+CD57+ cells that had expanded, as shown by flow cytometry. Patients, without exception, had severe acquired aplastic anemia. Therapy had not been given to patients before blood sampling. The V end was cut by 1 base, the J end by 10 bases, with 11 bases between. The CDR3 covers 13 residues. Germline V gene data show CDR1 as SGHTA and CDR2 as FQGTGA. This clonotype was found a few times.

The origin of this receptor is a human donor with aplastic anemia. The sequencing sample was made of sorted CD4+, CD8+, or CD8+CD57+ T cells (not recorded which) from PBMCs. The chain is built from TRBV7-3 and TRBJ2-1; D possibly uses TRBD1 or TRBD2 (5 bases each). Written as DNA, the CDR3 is TGTGCCAGCAGCTTAAGGGGGTCACGGGAGCAGTTCTTC. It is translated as CASSLRGSREQFF.